The 24 T cell receptor beta chains presented below share a single source sample, sequenced in a study of vaccination and CD4 T cells after COVID-19. No cognate antigen is known for these TCRs. Treatment given: roughly 10-day PBMC culture with coronavirus spike peptide pools or control peptides (ViraFEST assay). With the Oncomine TCR Beta short-read assay, DNA from cultured CD4+ T cells was sequenced. TCRdb processed the PCR reads anew with MiXCR; each CDR3 protein has one entry. The sample carries over 11,000 distinct CDR3 sequences, roughly 21% recorded once. The source material was cultured CD4+ T cells from blood. All receptors derive from a human donor with COVID-19.

This clonotype was seen a few times. The V call is TRBV5-8, the J call TRBJ2-1; 11 nucleotides match TRBD2. The junction had 9 bases not matched to a gene; V was cut back by 0 bases and J by 4 bases. CDR3 length equals 18 residues. In germline, CDR1 is SGHTS, CDR2 YDEGEE. The CDR3 loop reads CASSLGLAGRNFYNEQFF. Here the CDR3 DNA reads TGTGCCAGCAGCTTGGGACTAGCGGGAAGGAACTTTTACAATGAGCAGTTCTTC. The entire variable domain, with the rest obtained from reference TRBV5-8 and TRBJ2-1, is as follows: EAGVTQSPTHLIKTRGQQATLRCSPISGHTSVYWYQQALGLGLQFLLWYDEGEERNRGNFPPRFSGRQFPNYSSELNVNALELEDSALYLCASSLGLAGRNFYNEQFFGPGTRLTVL.

The table lists this clonotype with a few counts. The CDR3 region is CASSQNAVVGLSYEQYF. In DNA form, the CDR3 reads TGCGCCAGCAGCCAGAATGCTGTGGTCGGCCTCTCCTACGAGCAGTACTTC. This chain links TRBV4-1 with TRBJ2-7, with D uncertain. Germline V gene lookup returns CDR1 MGHRA and CDR2 YSYEKL. The CDR3 runs 17 residues. Deletions cut 3 bases from V and 0 bases from J, with 18 bases between.

The sample holds a few counts of this clonotype. CDR3 protein: CASNTQGRNTEAFF. Here the CDR3 DNA reads TGTGCCAGCAACACACAGGGAAGGAACACTGAAGCTTTCTTT. V gene TRBV6-1 combines with J gene TRBJ1-1; D possibly corresponds to TRBD1 (6 bases). The V end lost 7 bases, the J end lost 1 base, and 13 bases lay between the germline ends. This CDR3 is built from 14 residues. CDR1 and CDR2 (germline): MNHNS, SASEGT.

This chain joins TRBV19 and TRBJ2-3, with unresolved D. Germline CDR1 and CDR2: LNHDA and SQIVND (reference sequence). Trimming shortened V by 5 bases and J by 0 bases, and 12 bases separated the two germline ends. The CDR3 is 15 residues long. The CDR3 nucleotides read TGTGCCAGTAGTGGTCCCCTCCTTAGCACAGATACGCAGTATTTT. Translation: CASSGPLLSTDTQYF.

J is TRBJ1-4 and V is TRBV28, with D possibly TRBD1 on 5 matching bases. Trimming removed 10 bases from V and 7 bases from J, with 16 bases in between. The CDR3 runs 13 residues. From germline, CDR1 is MDHEN and CDR2 SYDVKM. As DNA, the CDR3 is TGTGCCACCGCCCAGGGTGGGCTTGAAAAACTGTTTTTT. It codes for CATAQGGLEKLFF.

V and J are TRBV19 and TRBJ1-1; D is undetermined. The CDR3 is 15 amino acids. Trimming removed 0 bases from V and 1 base from J, with 9 bases in between. In germline, CDR1 is LNHDA, CDR2 SQIVND (reference sequence). CDR3 nucleotide sequence: TGTGCCAGTAGTATAGATCTGAGAAGGAACACTGAAGCTTTCTTT. Residues: CASSIDLRRNTEAFF.

The chain combines TRBV12-3 or TRBV12-4 with TRBJ1-5, with TRBD1 as a possible D gene (6 bases). The CDR3 spans 15 residues. The V gene lost 1 base and the J gene lost 4 bases, with 11 bases spanning the gap. The DNA for the CDR3 is TGTGCCAGCAGTTTAGGGCAGGGGTTAAATCAGCCCCAGCATTTT. It codes for CASSLGQGLNQPQHF.

The chain links TRBV11-3 to TRBJ2-3; D not resolved. The ends were cut back, 3 bases at V and 2 bases at J, with 3 bases in the middle. Per germline, CDR1 SGHNT and CDR2 YENEEA. CDR3 length: 12 amino acids. The DNA of the CDR3 is TGTGCCAGCAGCTTGAACACAGATACGCAGTATTTT. Its protein is CASSLNTDTQYF.

Within the sample, this clonotype is medium-sized. V and J are TRBV20-1 and TRBJ1-1, with 10 bases that match TRBD1. CDR1 is DFQATT and CDR2 is SNEGSKA in the germline V gene (reference sequence). The CDR3 loop spans 15 amino acids. With V trimmed by 1 base and J by 7 bases, 9 bases remained unmatched. The CDR3 DNA follows: TGCAGTGCTAGAGTACCCGGGACAGGGGCCCTTGAAGCTTTCTTT. Translated, it gives CSARVPGTGALEAFF.

About this clonotype: One end of the junction fails to match germline, which may point to a read error. The chain uses TRBV7-7 and TRBJ2-7; either TRBD1 or TRBD2 may supply D (5 bases each). CDR1 is SSHAT and CDR2 is FNYEAQ in the germline V gene (reference sequence). The CDR3 covers 15 residues. Here the CDR3 reads CASSLLGGDASEQYF. The CDR3 DNA sequence: TGTGCTAGCAGCTTACTGGGTGGGGACGCGAGCGAGCAGTACTTC. The complete variable domain, with remaining parts taken from reference TRBV7-7 and TRBJ2-7, reads GAGVSQSPRYKVTKRGQDVTLRCDPISSHATLYWYQQALGQGPEFLTYFNYEAQPDKSGLPSDRFSAERPEGSISTLTIQRTEQRDSAMYRCASSLLGGDASEQYFGPGTRLTVT.

The chain couples TRBV6-2 or TRBV6-3 to TRBJ2-6; 7 bases map to TRBD1. Germline CDR1 reads MNHEY; CDR2 reads SVGEGT. This CDR3 is 15 amino acids long. The V and J ends lost 8 bases and 0 bases, in that order; junction bases with no gene match: 4. CDR3 bases: TGTGCCAGCCGAGGGGGCGGCTCTGGGGCCAACGTCCTGACTTTC. Encoded protein: CASRGGGSGANVLTF.

In this sample, this clonotype turned up a few times. The chain employs TRBV6-5 and TRBJ2-7; 7 nucleotides agree with TRBD1. Trimming cost V 2 bases and J 7 bases; bases outside gene matches: 8. The CDR3 runs 14 residues. Germline values: CDR1 MNHEY, CDR2 SVGAGI. Written as DNA, the CDR3 is TGTGCCAGCAGTTACGCCGACAGGGTCGAAGAGCAGTACTTC. Its translation: CASSYADRVEEQYF.

This clonotype was seen only a few times. The chain couples TRBV7-2 to TRBJ2-5; tentatively, D is TRBD1 (5 bases). This CDR3 is 14 amino acids long. V was shortened by 5 bases and J by 1 base, with 11 bases between the two germline ends. Germline V CDR1 and CDR2: SGHTA, FQGNSA. CDR3 nucleotide sequence: TGTGCCAGCAGCCGGAGCAGGGCCCAAGAGACCCAGTACTTC. This codes for CASSRSRAQETQYF.

This clonotype has just a few counts. This rearrangement joins TRBV19 to TRBJ1-5; D gene unclear. The V end lost 1 base, the J end lost 2 bases, and 12 bases lay between the germline ends. Germline CDR1 LNHDA, CDR2 SQIVND (reference sequence). The length of the CDR3 is 16 residues. The CDR3 spells CASSIGGNRGNQPQHF. The CDR3 DNA reads as TGTGCCAGTAGTATAGGTGGCAACCGGGGCAATCAGCCCCAGCATTTT.

The V gene is TRBV7-9, the J gene TRBJ1-1; D is uncertain. Trimming left V 5 bases short and J 7 bases short, with 11 bases between. The CDR3 is 12 amino acids. CDR1 SEHNR and CDR2 FQNEAQ come from the germline V gene (reference sequence). CDR3 sequence reads: CASSLMALEAFF. CDR3 DNA sequence: TGTGCCAGCAGCCTCATGGCCCTTGAAGCTTTCTTT.

This clonotype was seen more than once but under ten times. V and J are TRBV10-1 and TRBJ1-4; D call uncertain. CDR3 length: 15 residues. V was trimmed by 0 bases and J by 5 bases, leaving 10 bases between them. The germline V gene encodes CDR1 WNHNN and CDR2 SYGVQD (reference sequence). The CDR3 spells CASSESSRKNEKLFF. The CDR3 DNA is TGCGCCAGCAGTGAGTCGTCACGGAAGAATGAAAAACTGTTTTTT.

Only a few counts were recorded for this clonotype. The V and J genes are TRBV15 and TRBJ2-3; tentative D call: TRBD1 (7 bases). Germline CDR1 and CDR2: LNHNV and YYDKDF (reference sequence). The CDR3 consists of 15 residues. Trimming removed 0 bases at V and 5 bases at J, with 12 bases between. The CDR3 coding sequence is TGTGCCACCAGCAGAGATGGAGGGGGCGGAGATACGCAGTATTTT. Its translation: CATSRDGGGGDTQYF.

This clonotype was seen more than once but under ten times. The rearrangement joins TRBV19 to TRBJ1-4; the D is unclear. This CDR3 region has 14 residues. V lost 7 bases, J lost 0 bases, and 9 bases lay in between. Germline CDR1 and CDR2: LNHDA and SQIVND (reference sequence). Here the CDR3 reads CASIGRATNEKLFF. The CDR3 DNA sequence: TGTGCCAGTATCGGACGCGCAACTAATGAAAAACTGTTTTTT.

Relative to its sample, this clonotype is medium-sized. At one end the junction does not follow the germline gene, possibly because of a read error. The CDR3 reads CASSLAGAITDTQYF. CDR3 in DNA: TGTGCCAGCAGTTTAGCGGGGGCCATCACAGATACGCAGTATTTT. The V gene is TRBV7-8, the J gene TRBJ2-3; 9 nucleotides match TRBD2. The CDR3 runs 15 residues. Germline CDR1 is SGHVS and CDR2 is FQNEAQ.

CDR3 DNA: TGCAGTGCTAGTGCGACTGGGGGGGCTTCCAAAAACATTCAGTACTTC. As protein: CSASATGGASKNIQYF. This chain connects TRBV20-1 to TRBJ2-4, with TRBD2 as a possible D gene (7 bases). Deletions cut 3 bases from V and 2 bases from J, with 17 bases between. CDR1 and CDR2 from the germline V gene are DFQATT and SNEGSKA (reference sequence). This CDR3 contains 16 residues.

The chain uses TRBV2 and TRBJ1-3; D gene ambiguous. The CDR3 spans 11 residues. Trimming took 4 bases from V and 16 from J, leaving 14 bases between them. The germline V gene has CDR1 SNHLY and CDR2 FYNNEI. In DNA, the CDR3 is TGTGCCAGCAGTGTTGGGAGGTCCCTGTATTTT. This sequence encodes CASSVGRSLYF.

With regard to this clonotype: The conserved phenylalanine or tryptophan normally closing the CDR3 is absent here, so this likely arose from a read error. V gene TRBV12-3 or TRBV12-4 combines with J gene TRBJ1-6; TRBD1 might be the D (5 bases). The CDR3 totals 14 residues. Trimming pared 5 bases from V and 2 bases from J, leaving 7 bases between. The CDR3 region is CASSRGPYNSPLHY. Written as DNA, the CDR3 is TGTGCCAGCAGTAGGGGTCCCTATAATTCACCCCTCCACTAT.

This clonotype was counted only a few times. The chain uses TRBV6-1 and TRBJ1-5, with D unresolved. The CDR3 has 13 residues. The V gene's germline CDR1 is MNHNS and CDR2 SASEGT. V was trimmed by 2 bases and J by 5 bases, leaving 7 bases between them. CDR3 sequence reads: CASSEIWDQPQHF. The CDR3 DNA reads TGTGCCAGCAGTGAAATTTGGGATCAGCCCCAGCATTTT.

The V gene is TRBV2, the J gene TRBJ2-5; 11 bases line up with TRBD1. The CDR3 has 14 amino acids. V lost 8 bases and J lost 4; bases outside the gene matches: 6. Looked up from germline, CDR1 is SNHLY and CDR2 is FYNNEI. The CDR3 protein is CASSAGTGGETQYF. CDR3 nucleotide sequence: TGTGCCAGCTCCGCTGGGACAGGGGGAGAGACCCAGTACTTC.